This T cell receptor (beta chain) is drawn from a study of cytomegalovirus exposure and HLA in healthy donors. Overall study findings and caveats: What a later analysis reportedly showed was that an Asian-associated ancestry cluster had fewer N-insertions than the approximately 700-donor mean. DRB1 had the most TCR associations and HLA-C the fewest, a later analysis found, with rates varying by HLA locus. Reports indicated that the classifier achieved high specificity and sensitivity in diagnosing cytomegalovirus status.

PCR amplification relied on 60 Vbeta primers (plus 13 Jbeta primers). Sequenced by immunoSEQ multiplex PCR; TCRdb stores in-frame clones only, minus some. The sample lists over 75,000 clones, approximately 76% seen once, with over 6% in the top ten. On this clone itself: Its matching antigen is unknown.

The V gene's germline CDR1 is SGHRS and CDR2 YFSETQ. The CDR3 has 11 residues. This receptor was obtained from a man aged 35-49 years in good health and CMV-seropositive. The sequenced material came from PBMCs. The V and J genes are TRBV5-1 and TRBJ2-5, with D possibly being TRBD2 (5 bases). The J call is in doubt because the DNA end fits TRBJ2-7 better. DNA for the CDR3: TGCGCCAGCAGCCTCGGGAACGAGCAGTACTTC. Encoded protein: CASSLGNEQYF.